The rows below give T cell receptor beta chains drawn from one sample of a study of blood T cell repertoires in COVID-19. The table came from immunoSEQ multiplex PCR; TCRdb's copy has only in-frame clones and leaves some out. This table holds more than 250,000 clones, more than 70% found once. The sequenced sample consisted of peripheral blood. The receptors stem from a woman aged 45-65 years with acute or convalescent COVID-19. CDR3s include the opening cysteine and the closing phenylalanine or tryptophan. Each record gives: D gene, J gene, V gene, clone size, CDR3 protein, CDR3 DNA. The D gene is left open where the match is weak. Some rows have no size entry. The others give once, few or many, or a class for an expanded clone.

.,TRBJ1-4,TRBV9,.,CASSVDARANEKLFF,TGTGCCAGCAGCGTAGATGCGCGGGCGAATGAAAAACTGTTTTTT
.,TRBJ1-1,TRBV30,.,CAWSLGGTEAFF,TGTGCCTGGAGTCTGGGGGGCACTGAAGCTTTCTTT
TRBD2,TRBJ2-5,TRBV6-6,.,CAESGLAGAQETQYF,TGTGCCGAGTCGGGACTAGCGGGTGCACAAGAGACCCAGTACTTC
TRBD1,TRBJ1-1,TRBV29-1,.,CSAKDRVTGTEAFF,TGCAGCGCGAAAGACAGGGTCACGGGCACTGAAGCTTTCTTT
.,TRBJ1-2,TRBV3-1/TRBV3-2,.,CASSQGGSYGYTF,TGTGCCAGCAGCCAAGGGGGCAGCTATGGCTACACCTTC
.,TRBJ1-2,TRBV29-1,few,CSVGHLSNYGYTF,TGCAGCGTTGGACACCTCTCTAACTATGGCTACACCTTC
.,TRBJ2-3,TRBV9,.,CASSGSGSDTQYF,TGTGCCAGCAGTGGGAGCGGTTCGGATACGCAGTATTTT
.,TRBJ1-1,TRBV6-2/TRBV6-3,.,CASSYSQYEAFF,TGTGCCAGCAGTTACTCACAGTATGAAGCTTTCTTT
.,TRBJ1-2,TRBV7-9,.,CASSLAQGGYGYTF,TGTGCCAGCAGCTTAGCGCAGGGTGGCTATGGCTACACCTTC
.,TRBJ2-2,TRBV6-5,few,CASSYFDTGELFF,TGTGCCAGCAGTTATTTCGACACCGGGGAGCTGTTTTTT
.,TRBJ2-1,TRBV9,once,CASSVEVGGWNNEQFF,TGTGCCAGCAGCGTAGAGGTTGGCGGATGGAACAATGAGCAGTTCTTC
.,TRBJ1-1,TRBV5-1,.,CASSLTGVNTEAFF,TGCGCCAGCAGCTTGACAGGCGTGAACACTGAAGCTTTCTTT